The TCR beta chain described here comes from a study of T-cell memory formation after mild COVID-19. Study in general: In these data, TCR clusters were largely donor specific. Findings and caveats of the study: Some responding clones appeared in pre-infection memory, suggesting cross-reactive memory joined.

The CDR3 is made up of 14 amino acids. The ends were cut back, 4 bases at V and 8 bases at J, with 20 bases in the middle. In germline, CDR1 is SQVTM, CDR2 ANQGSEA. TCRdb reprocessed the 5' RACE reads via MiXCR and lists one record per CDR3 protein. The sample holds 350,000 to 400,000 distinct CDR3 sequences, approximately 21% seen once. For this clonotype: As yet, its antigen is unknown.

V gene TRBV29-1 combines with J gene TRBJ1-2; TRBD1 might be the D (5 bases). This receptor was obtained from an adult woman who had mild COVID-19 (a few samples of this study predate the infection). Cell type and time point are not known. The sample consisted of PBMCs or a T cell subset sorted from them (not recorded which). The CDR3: CSVAAGRRGNGYTF. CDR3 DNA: TGCAGCGTTGCCGCCGGCCGGCGGGGGAACGGCTACACCTTC.